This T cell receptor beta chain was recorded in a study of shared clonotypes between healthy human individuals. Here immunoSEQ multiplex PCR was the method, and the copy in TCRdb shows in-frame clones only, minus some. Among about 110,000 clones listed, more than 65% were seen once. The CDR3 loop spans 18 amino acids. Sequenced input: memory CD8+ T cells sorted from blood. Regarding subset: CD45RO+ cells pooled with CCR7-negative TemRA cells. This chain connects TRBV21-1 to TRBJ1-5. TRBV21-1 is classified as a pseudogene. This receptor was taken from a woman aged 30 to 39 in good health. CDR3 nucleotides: TGTGCCAGCAGAGTGGATCTTCGCGGGCGTGAGGGGAATCAGCCCCAGCATTTT. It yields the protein CASRVDLRGREGNQPQHF.